This T cell receptor (beta chain) stems from a study of spatial heterogeneity in lung cancer. Germline assignment: CDR1 DFQATT and CDR2 SNEGSKA (reference sequence). The CDR3 totals 10 residues. V lost 1 base to trimming and J lost 7 bases, with 4 bases between them. Indicated time point: blood at routine non-recurrence follow-up after resection. TCRdb called the 5' RACE reads again in MiXCR, with one record for every CDR3 protein. The data hold approximately 110,000 distinct CDR3 sequences, with 10% to 14% observed a single time. This receptor was taken from a female donor with early-stage non-small cell lung cancer. Sequencing used PBMCs, obtained at follow-up. This rearrangement joins TRBV20-1 to TRBJ1-2; the D is unclear. CDR3 sequence: CSARVSGYTF. Here the CDR3 DNA reads TGCAGTGCTAGAGTTAGTGGCTACACCTTC.